This is a list of T cell receptor beta chains from one sample in a study of blood T cell repertoires in COVID-19. TCRdb's table, derived via immunoSEQ multiplex PCR, lists solely in-frame clones and lacks some. Altogether around 40,000 clones are present, nearly 90% being singletons, with the ten largest covering approximately 4.5%. Sequenced: peripheral blood. These receptors all stem from a man aged 55 to 70 with COVID-19, enrolled during active disease. Both conserved end residues are part of each CDR3. Where a row states a size, it is once, few, many or the class of an expanded clone; other rows omit it.

V: TRBV4-2
size: NA
CDR3: CASSQEWAVNYGYTF

V: TRBV5-1
size: few
CDR3: CASSLAGQGLGEQYF

V: TRBV13
size: few
CDR3: CASRQGLAGGHEQFF

V: TRBV15
size: NA
CDR3: CATSRDPGVTEAFF

V: TRBV14
size: NA
CDR3: CASSSGLAGVAGELFF

V: TRBV7-2
size: NA
CDR3: CASSSRPQGAQYEQYF

V: TRBV5-1
size: once
CDR3: CASSLDRLAGVPYNEQFF

V: TRBV19
size: NA
CDR3: CASSPQGAGANVLTF

V: TRBV3-1/TRBV3-2
size: NA
CDR3: CASSQDRQGARWTGELFF

V: TRBV20-1
size: NA
CDR3: CSASTGGGGQPQHF

V: TRBV5-5
size: NA
CDR3: CASSPGTHGTHF

V: TRBV5-1
size: NA
CDR3: CASSLDQGVGSPLHF

V: TRBV7-8
size: NA
CDR3: CASSRGLARSTDTQYF

V: TRBV28
size: NA
CDR3: CASSSRDYNTGELFF

V: TRBV7-2
size: NA
CDR3: CASSLEQGFEAFF

V: TRBV24-1
size: NA
CDR3: CATSDSGLNTEAFF

V: TRBV30
size: once
CDR3: CAWDSTGDSPLHF

V: TRBV29-1
size: once
CDR3: CSVGRDRTNEKLFF

V: TRBV10-3
size: NA
CDR3: CAISDLRPRSGQETQYF

V: TRBV28
size: NA
CDR3: CASSRDSGSGGEQFF

V: TRBV16
size: NA
CDR3: CASSQERDGTQYF

V: TRBV19
size: NA
CDR3: CASSIKDIAETEAFF

V: TRBV12-3/TRBV12-4
size: once
CDR3: CASRQDYNSPLHF

V: TRBV10-1
size: NA
CDR3: CASSESSGQGGEQYF

V: TRBV29-1
size: NA
CDR3: CSGIQGYSYEQYF

V: TRBV9
size: NA
CDR3: CASSVGAAGDYEQYF

V: TRBV11-3
size: NA
CDR3: CASSSPDRGDGYTF

V: TRBV12-3/TRBV12-4
size: NA
CDR3: CASSFTTGQKLFF

V: TRBV28
size: NA
CDR3: CASSFRRESGQKGRESYTF

V: TRBV7-3
size: NA
CDR3: CASSQLQGAGGYTF

V: TRBV19
size: once
CDR3: CASSIGQNNEQFF

V: TRBV12-3/TRBV12-4
size: few
CDR3: CASSKPGQGYTF

V: TRBV28
size: NA
CDR3: CASSLGTGGLFF

V: TRBV11-3
size: NA
CDR3: CASSLERDSSSNEQFF